One and the same sample provided the 5 T cell receptor beta chains below, sequenced in a study of identical twins. Via MiXCR, TCRdb re-called the 5' RACE reads, giving one row per CDR3 protein. The table includes about 150,000 distinct CDR3 sequences, 3% to 4.5% detected once. Sample: memory T cells sorted from blood. The receptors originated from a man aged 18 to 29 in good health.

The sample holds a few counts of this clonotype. The chain joins TRBV20-1 to TRBJ2-1; TRBD2 matches at 7 bases. CDR1 and CDR2 (germline): DFQATT, SNEGSKA (reference sequence). The CDR3 has 12 residues. J lost 9 bases, V lost 6 bases, and 8 bases had no gene match. CDR3 region: CSARMGGGEQFF. The CDR3 DNA is TGCAGTGCGAGGATGGGGGGGGGTGAGCAGTTCTTC.

This clonotype was found many times. The chain joins TRBV12-3 or TRBV12-4 to TRBJ1-5; the match to TRBD1 covers 7 bases. This CDR3 has 14 amino acids. The trim removed 6 bases at V and 3 bases at J, leaving 5 bases unmatched. For the CDR3, the DNA is TGTGCCAGCAGCAGGGGACAGCCCAATCAGCCCCAGCATTTT. This encodes CASSRGQPNQPQHF.

This clonotype came up many times. The CDR3 region is CASSSAYGRYTF. The CDR3 nucleotides are TGTGCCAGCAGTTCGGCCTATGGCCGCTACACCTTC. The rearrangement joins TRBV12-3 or TRBV12-4 to TRBJ1-2; D gene ambiguous. V lost 4 bases and J lost 9, with 12 bases in between. The CDR3 is made up of 12 amino acids.

This clonotype was observed at least ten times. The gene calls are TRBV30 and TRBJ2-3; 7 bases match TRBD2. Losses at the gene ends were 3 bases for V and 5 bases for J; bases not matched to a gene: 8. The CDR3 totals 14 residues. Per germline, CDR1 GTSNPN and CDR2 SVGIG (reference sequence). The chain's CDR3 is CAWSPGRVGDTQYF. The CDR3 region has the DNA TGTGCCTGGAGCCCTGGGAGGGTGGGAGATACGCAGTATTTT.

This clonotype occurred many times. This chain uses TRBV20-1 with TRBJ2-1, with TRBD2 as a possible D gene (6 bases). Germline lookup yields CDR1 DFQATT and CDR2 SNEGSKA (reference sequence). Trimming removed 2 bases at V and 4 bases at J, with 18 bases between. The CDR3 spans 16 residues. The CDR3 loop reads CSARPGAARGYNEQFF. Written as DNA, the CDR3 is TGCAGTGCTAGACCGGGAGCTGCGCGGGGTTACAATGAGCAGTTCTTC.